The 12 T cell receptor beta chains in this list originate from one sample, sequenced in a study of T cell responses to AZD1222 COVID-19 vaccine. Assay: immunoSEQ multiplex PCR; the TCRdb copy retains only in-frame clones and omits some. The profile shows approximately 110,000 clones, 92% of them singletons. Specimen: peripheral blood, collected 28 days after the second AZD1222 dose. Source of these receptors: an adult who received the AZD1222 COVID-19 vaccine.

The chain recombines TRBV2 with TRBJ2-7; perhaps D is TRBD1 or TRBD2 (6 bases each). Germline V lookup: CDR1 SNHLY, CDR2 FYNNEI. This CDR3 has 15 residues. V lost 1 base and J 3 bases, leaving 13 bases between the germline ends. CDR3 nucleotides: TGTGCCAGCAGTGAAGGGGGGGCGCGGATCTACGAGCAGTACTTC. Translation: CASSEGGARIYEQYF. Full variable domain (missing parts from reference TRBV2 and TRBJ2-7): EPEVTQTPSHQVTQMGQEVILRCVPISNHLYFYWYRQILGQKVEFLVSFYNNEISEKSEIFDDQFSVERPDGSNFTLKIRSTKLEDSAMYFCASSEGGARIYEQYFGPGTRLTVT.

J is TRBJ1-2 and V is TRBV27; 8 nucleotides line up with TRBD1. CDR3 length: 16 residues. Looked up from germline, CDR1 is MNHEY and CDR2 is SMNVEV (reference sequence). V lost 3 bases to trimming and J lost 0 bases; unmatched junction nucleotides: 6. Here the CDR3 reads CASSLGGQESNYGYTF. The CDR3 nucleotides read TGTGCCAGCAGTTTGGGGGGACAGGAATCTAACTATGGCTACACCTTC.

The CDR3 DNA is TGTGCCAGTAGTATAATGGCTTTTGGGGATTATAGCAATCAGCCCCAGCATTTT. Protein product: CASSIMAFGDYSNQPQHF. V usage is TRBV19 and J usage is TRBJ1-5; D remains unclear. Germline V gives CDR1 LNHDA, CDR2 SQIVND (reference sequence). Trimming removed 2 bases from V and 0 bases from J, with 17 bases in between. The CDR3 contains 18 residues.

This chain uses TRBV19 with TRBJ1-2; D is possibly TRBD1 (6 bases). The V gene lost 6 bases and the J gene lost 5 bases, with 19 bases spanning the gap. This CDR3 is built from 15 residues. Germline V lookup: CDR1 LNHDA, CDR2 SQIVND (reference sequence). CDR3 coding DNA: TGTGCCAGTAGAGTATCCCCCTCCGGGACATATGGCTACACCTTC. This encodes CASRVSPSGTYGYTF.

CDR3 amino acids: CASSFGDGFPVAKNIQYF. In DNA form, the CDR3 reads TGTGCCAGCAGTTTTGGGGACGGATTCCCTGTAGCCAAAAACATTCAGTACTTC. The chain recombines TRBV28 with TRBJ2-4; D could derive from TRBD1 or TRBD2 (5 bases each). The length of the CDR3 is 18 residues. Trimming cost V 3 bases and J 0 bases, with 18 bases left between them. Per germline, CDR1 MDHEN and CDR2 SYDVKM.

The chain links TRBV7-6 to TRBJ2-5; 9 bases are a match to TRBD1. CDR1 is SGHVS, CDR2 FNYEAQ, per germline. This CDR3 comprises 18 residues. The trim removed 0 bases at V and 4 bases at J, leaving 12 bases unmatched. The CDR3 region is CASSLAIRGTGTIETQYF. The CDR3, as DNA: TGTGCCAGCAGCTTAGCCATCCGCGGGACAGGGACTATAGAGACCCAGTACTTC.

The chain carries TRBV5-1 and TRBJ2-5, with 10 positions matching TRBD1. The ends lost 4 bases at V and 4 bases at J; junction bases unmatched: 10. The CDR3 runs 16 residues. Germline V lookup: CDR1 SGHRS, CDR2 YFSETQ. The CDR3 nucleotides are TGCGCCAGCAGCATGCTAAGGGACAGGGGACGAGAGACCCAGTACTTC. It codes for CASSMLRDRGRETQYF.

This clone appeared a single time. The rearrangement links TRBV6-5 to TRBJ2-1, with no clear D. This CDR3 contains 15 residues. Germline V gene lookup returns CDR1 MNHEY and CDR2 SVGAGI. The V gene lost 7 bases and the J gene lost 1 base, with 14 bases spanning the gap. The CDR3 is CASTGVWGSYNEQFF. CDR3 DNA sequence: TGTGCCAGCACTGGGGTGTGGGGTTCCTACAATGAGCAGTTCTTC.

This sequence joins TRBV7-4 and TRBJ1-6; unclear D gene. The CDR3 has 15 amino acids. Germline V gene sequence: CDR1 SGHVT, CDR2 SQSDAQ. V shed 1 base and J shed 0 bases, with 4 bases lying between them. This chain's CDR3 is CASSLVSSYNSPLHF. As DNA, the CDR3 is TGTGCCAGCAGCTTAGTGAGCTCCTATAATTCACCCCTCCACTTT.

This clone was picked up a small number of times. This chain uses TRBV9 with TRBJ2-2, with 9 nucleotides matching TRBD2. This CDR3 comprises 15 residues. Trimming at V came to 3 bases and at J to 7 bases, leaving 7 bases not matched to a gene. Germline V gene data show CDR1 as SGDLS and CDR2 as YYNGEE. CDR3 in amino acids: CASSAGTSIGGELFF. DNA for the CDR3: TGTGCCAGCAGCGCTGGGACTAGCATTGGCGGGGAGCTGTTTTTT.

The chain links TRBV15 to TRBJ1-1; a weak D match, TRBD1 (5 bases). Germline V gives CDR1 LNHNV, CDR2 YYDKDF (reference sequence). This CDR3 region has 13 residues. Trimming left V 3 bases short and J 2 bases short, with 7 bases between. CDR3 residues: CATSRQGNTEAFF. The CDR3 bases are TGTGCCACCAGCAGGCAGGGTAACACTGAAGCTTTCTTT. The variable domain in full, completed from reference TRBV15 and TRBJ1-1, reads DAMVIQNPRYQVTQFGKPVTLSCSQTLNHNVMYWYQQKSSQAPKLLFHYYDKDFNNEADTPDNFQSRRPNTSFCFLDIRSPGLGDTAMYLCATSRQGNTEAFFGQGTRLTVV.

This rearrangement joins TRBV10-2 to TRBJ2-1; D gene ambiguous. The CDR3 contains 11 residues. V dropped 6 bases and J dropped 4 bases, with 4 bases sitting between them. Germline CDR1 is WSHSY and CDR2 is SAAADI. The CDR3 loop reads CASSVYNEQFF. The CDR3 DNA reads TGCGCCAGCAGCGTATACAATGAGCAGTTCTTC.